This TCR beta chain was identified during a study of liver allograft versus peripheral blood T cells. Looking at the study overall: The authors compared T cell receptor repertoires in transplanted livers with those in the peripheral blood of recipients. Broader study findings: There were reportedly differences between T cell receptor repertoires inside liver allografts and those in peripheral blood.

MiXCR, applied by TCRdb to the reads, yields one record per CDR3 protein. The data hold 13,000 or so distinct CDR3 sequences, with under 20% observed a single time. Relative to its sample, this clonotype is medium-sized. Its antigen is not known. Germline lookup yields CDR1 ENHRY and CDR2 SYGVKD. The V and J ends lost 1 base and 9 bases, in that order; junction bases with no gene match: 7. The CDR3 extends over 15 amino acids. This chain links TRBV10-3 with TRBJ2-1; 9 bases align to TRBD2. The clonotype was recovered from a human patient who had a liver transplant. Some T cells may be graft donor cells. The CDR3 DNA sequence: TGTGCCATCAGTGAGTTGGGACTAGCTTACGGTGAGCAGTTCTTC. Protein product: CAISELGLAYGEQFF.